This T cell receptor (beta chain) was recovered during a study of blood T cell repertoires in COVID-19. Study overall: Collection of acute and convalescent COVID-19 samples took place in the United States, Italy and Spain. PBMCs, B-cell-depleted T cells, or T cells provided the cDNA or gDNA that made up the material.

The CDR3 length is 15 residues. The ends lost 4 bases at V and 4 bases at J; junction bases unmatched: 4. Per the germline V gene, CDR1 is MNHEY and CDR2 is SVGEGT. Per the original data handling: Amplification from reference gene primers served as the basis for estimated nucleated cell counts. The method was immunoSEQ multiplex PCR; TCRdb's version includes in-frame clones alone and lacks a portion of them. D and trimming come from the DNA, and the V and J calls and clone size come from that table. Here the sample spans some 76,000 clones, almost 85% being singletons. The clonotype comes from a man aged 45-65 years with acute or convalescent COVID-19. V usage is TRBV6-2 or TRBV6-3 and J usage is TRBJ2-3; 11 nucleotides align to TRBD2. Sequencing was done on a sample of peripheral blood. Here the CDR3 reads CASSFSGGAPDTQYF. The CDR3, as DNA: TGTGCCAGCAGTTTTAGCGGGGGGGCCCCAGATACGCAGTATTTT.